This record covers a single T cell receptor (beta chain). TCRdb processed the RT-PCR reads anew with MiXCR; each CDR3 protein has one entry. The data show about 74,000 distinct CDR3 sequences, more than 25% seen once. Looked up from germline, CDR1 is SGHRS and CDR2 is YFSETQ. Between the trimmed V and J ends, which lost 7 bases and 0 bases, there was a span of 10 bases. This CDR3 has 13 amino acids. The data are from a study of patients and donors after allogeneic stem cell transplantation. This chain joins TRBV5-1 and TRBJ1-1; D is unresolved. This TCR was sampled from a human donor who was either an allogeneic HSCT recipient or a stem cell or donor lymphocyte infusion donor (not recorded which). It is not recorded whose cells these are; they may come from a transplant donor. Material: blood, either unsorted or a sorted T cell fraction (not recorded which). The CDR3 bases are TGCGCCAGCGGCTGGATAATGAACACTGAAGCTTTCTTT. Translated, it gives CASGWIMNTEAFF.